This T cell receptor (beta chain) was identified in a study of Ad26.COV2.S vaccination and SARS-CoV-2 variants. V was pared by 5 bases and J by 8 bases, with 4 bases of the junction left unmatched. The CDR3 has 12 residues. Germline-derived CDR1 and CDR2 are SGHTA and FQGNSA. Treatment given: 15 to 20 received Ad26.COV2.S at low or high dose, single or two shots; roughly five received placebo; per-sample allocation not given. Day 63 after the first injection of vaccine or placebo was the sampling time. An adult donor aged 18-55 years was enrolled in Boston. Repertoires were generated with immunoSEQ multiplex PCR, while TCRdb's copy carries only in-frame clones and drops some. The table lists roughly 410,000 clones, under 90% of them singletons.

The chain links TRBV7-2 to TRBJ1-1, with 8 positions matching TRBD1. The sample in question was peripheral blood, obtained in a trial of Ad26.COV2.S vaccine versus placebo. The source is a person aged 18-65 years who received the Ad26.COV2.S COVID-19 vaccine or a placebo. This CDR3 reads CASSRDRLEAFF. The DNA of the CDR3 is TGTGCCAGCAGCCGGGACAGGCTAGAAGCTTTCTTT.